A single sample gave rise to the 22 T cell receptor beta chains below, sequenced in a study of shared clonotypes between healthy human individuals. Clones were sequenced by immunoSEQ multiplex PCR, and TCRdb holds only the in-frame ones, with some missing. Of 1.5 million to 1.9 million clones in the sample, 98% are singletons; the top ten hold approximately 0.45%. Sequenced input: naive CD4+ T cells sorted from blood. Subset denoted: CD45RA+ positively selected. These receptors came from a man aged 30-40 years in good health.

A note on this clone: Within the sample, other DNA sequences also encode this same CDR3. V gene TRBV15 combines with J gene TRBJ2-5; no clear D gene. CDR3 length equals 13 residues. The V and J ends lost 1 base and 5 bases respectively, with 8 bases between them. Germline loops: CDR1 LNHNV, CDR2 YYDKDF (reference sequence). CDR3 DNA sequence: TGTGCCACCAGCAGAGCACTTAGTGAGACCCAGTACTTC. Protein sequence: CATSRALSETQYF.

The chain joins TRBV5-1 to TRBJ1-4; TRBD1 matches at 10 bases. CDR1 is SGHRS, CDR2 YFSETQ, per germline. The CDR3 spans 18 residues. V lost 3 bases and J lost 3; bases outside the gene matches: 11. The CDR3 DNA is TGCGCCAGCAGCTCCTTCGGACAGGGGGGTTCGGCTAATGAAAAACTGTTTTTT. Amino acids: CASSSFGQGGSANEKLFF.

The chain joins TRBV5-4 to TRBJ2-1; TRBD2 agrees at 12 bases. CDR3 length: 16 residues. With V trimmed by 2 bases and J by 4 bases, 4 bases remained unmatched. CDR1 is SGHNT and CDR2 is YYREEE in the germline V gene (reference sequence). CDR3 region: CASSLNGLAGYNEQFF. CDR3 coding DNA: TGTGCCAGCAGCTTAAATGGACTAGCGGGGTACAATGAGCAGTTCTTC. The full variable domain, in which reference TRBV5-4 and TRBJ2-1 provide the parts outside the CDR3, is ETGVTQSPTHLIKTRGQQVTLRCSSQSGHNTVSWYQQALGQGPQFIFQYYREEENGRGNFPPRFSGLQFPNYSSELNVNALELDDSALYLCASSLNGLAGYNEQFFGPGTRLTVL.

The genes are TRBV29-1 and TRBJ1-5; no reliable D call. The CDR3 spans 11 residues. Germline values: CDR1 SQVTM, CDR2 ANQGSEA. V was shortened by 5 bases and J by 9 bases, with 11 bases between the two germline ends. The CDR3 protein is CSVRVFGPQHF. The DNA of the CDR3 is TGCAGCGTTCGTGTCTTTGGGCCCCAGCATTTT.

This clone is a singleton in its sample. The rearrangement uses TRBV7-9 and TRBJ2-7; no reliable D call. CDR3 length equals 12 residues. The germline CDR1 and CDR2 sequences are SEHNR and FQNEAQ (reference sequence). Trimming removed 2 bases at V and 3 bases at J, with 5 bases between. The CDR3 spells CASSLKDYEQYF. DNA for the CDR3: TGTGCCAGCAGCTTAAAGGACTACGAGCAGTACTTC.

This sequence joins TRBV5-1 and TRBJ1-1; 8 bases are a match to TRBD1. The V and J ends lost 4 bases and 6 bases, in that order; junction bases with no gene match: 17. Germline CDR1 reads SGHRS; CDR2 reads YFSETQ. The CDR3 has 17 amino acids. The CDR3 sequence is CASSPEGDRGPYAEAFF. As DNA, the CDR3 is TGCGCCAGCAGCCCCGAGGGTGACAGGGGACCGTACGCTGAAGCTTTCTTT. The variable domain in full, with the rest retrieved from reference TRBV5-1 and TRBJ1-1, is KAGVTQTPRYLIKTRGQQVTLSCSPISGHRSVSWYQQTPGQGLQFLFEYFSETQRNKGNFPGRFSGRQFSNSRSEMNVSTLELGDSALYLCASSPEGDRGPYAEAFFGQGTRLTVV.

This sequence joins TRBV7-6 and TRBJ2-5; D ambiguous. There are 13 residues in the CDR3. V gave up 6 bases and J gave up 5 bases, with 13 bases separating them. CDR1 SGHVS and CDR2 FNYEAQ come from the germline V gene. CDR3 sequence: CASSRALSETQYF. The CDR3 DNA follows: TGTGCCAGCAGTCGGGCACTGAGCGAGACCCAGTACTTC. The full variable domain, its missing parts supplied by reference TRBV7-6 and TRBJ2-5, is GAGVSQSPRYKVTKRGQDVALRCDPISGHVSLYWYRQALGQGPEFLTYFNYEAQQDKSGLPNDRFSAERPEGSISTLTIQRTEQRDSAMYRCASSRALSETQYFGPGTRLLVL.

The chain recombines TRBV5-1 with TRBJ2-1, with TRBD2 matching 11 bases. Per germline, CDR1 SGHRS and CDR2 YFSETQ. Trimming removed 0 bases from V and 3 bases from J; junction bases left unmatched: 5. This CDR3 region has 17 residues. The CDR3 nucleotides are TGCGCCAGCAGCTTGGGGGGACTAGCGGACATCTACAATGAGCAGTTCTTC. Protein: CASSLGGLADIYNEQFF.

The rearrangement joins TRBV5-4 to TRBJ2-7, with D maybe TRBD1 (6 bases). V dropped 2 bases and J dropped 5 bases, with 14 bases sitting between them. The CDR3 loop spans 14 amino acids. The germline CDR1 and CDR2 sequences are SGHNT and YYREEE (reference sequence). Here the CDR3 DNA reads TGTGCCAGCAGCTTCCACCAGGGGTTGGACGAGCAGTACTTC. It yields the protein CASSFHQGLDEQYF.

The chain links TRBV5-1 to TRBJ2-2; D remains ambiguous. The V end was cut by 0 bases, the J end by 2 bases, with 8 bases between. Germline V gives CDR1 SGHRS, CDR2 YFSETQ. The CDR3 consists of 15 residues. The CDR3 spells CASSLGNINTGELFF. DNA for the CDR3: TGCGCCAGCAGCTTGGGTAACATCAACACCGGGGAGCTGTTTTTT.

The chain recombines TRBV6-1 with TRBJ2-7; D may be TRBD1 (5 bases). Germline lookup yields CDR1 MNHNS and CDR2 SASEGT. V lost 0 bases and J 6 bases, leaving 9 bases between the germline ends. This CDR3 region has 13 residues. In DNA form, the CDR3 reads TGTGCCAGCAGTGAAGCTATAGGGGCCGAGCAGTACTTC. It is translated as CASSEAIGAEQYF.

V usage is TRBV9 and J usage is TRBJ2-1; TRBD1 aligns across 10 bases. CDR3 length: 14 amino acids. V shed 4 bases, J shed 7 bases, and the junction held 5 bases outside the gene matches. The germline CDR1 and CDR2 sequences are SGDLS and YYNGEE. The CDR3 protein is CASSPGQGTNEQFF. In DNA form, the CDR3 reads TGTGCCAGCAGCCCGGGACAGGGGACGAATGAGCAGTTCTTC.

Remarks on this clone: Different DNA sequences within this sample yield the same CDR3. The CDR3 sequence: CASSPRETQYF. The DNA of the CDR3 is TGTGCCAGCAGCCCCCGCGAGACCCAGTACTTC. V and J are TRBV7-2 and TRBJ2-5; D is uncertain. V lost 5 bases to trimming and J lost 5 bases, with 6 bases between them. This CDR3 has 11 residues. Per germline, CDR1 SGHTA and CDR2 FQGNSA.

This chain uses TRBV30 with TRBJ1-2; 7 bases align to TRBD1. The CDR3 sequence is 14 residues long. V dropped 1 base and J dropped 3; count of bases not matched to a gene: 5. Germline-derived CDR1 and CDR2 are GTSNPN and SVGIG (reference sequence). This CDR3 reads CAWSARQGDYGYTF. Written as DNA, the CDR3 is TGTGCCTGGAGTGCTAGACAGGGCGACTATGGCTACACCTTC. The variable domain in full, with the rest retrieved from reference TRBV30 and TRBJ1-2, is SQTIHQWPATLVQPVGSPLSLECTVEGTSNPNLYWYRQAAGRGLQLLFYSVGIGQISSEVPQNLSASRPQDRQFILSSKKLLLSDSGFYLCAWSARQGDYGYTFGSGTRLTVV.

The chain's CDR3 is CASSVLSDTQYF. DNA for the CDR3: TGTGCCAGCTCGGTCCTCTCAGATACGCAGTATTTT. The gene calls are TRBV11-2 and TRBJ2-3; D is ambiguous. The V and J ends lost 8 bases and 4 bases respectively, with 10 bases between them. CDR1 SGHAT and CDR2 FQNNGV come from the germline V gene. The CDR3 loop spans 12 amino acids.

CDR3 protein: CASSIASALGEQYF. CDR3 sequence (DNA): TGTGCCAGCAGCATAGCGTCAGCCTTGGGTGAGCAGTACTTC. The chain uses TRBV21-1 and TRBJ2-7. TRBV21-1 is designated a pseudogene. The CDR3 length is 14 residues.

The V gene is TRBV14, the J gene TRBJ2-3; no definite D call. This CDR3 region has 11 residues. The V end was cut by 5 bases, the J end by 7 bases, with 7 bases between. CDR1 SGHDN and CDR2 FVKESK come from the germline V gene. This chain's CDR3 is CASSSGYTQYF. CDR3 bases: TGTGCCAGCAGCTCAGGATATACGCAGTATTTT.

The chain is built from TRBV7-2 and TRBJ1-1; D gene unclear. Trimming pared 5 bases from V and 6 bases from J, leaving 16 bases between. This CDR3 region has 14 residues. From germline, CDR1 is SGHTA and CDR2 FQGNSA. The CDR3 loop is CASSRVGAGSEAFF. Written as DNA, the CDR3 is TGTGCCAGCAGCAGGGTAGGAGCGGGGTCTGAAGCTTTCTTT.

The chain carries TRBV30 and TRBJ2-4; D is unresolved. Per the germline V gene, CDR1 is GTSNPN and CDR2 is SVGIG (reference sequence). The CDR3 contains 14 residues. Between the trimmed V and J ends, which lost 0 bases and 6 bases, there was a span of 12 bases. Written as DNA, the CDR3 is TGTGCCTGGAGTGTACAAACGTCTCGAAACATTCAGTACTTC. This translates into CAWSVQTSRNIQYF.

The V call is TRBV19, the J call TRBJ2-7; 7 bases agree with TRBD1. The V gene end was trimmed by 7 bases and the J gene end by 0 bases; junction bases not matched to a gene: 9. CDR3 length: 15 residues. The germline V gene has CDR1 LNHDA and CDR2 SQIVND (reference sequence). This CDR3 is CASTPTRDSSYEQYF. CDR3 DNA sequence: TGTGCCAGTACCCCAACCCGGGACAGCTCCTACGAGCAGTACTTC.

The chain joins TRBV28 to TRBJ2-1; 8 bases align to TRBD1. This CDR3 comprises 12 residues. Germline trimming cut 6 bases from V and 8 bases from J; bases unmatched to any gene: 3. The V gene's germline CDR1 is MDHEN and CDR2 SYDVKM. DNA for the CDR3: TGTGCCAGCAGCAGGACAGGGTATGAGCAGTTCTTC. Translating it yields CASSRTGYEQFF. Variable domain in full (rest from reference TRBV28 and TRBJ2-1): DVKVTQSSRYLVKRTGEKVFLECVQDMDHENMFWYRQDPGLGLRLIYFSYDVKMKEKGDIPEGYSVSREKKERFSLILESASTNQTSMYLCASSRTGYEQFFGPGTRLTVL.

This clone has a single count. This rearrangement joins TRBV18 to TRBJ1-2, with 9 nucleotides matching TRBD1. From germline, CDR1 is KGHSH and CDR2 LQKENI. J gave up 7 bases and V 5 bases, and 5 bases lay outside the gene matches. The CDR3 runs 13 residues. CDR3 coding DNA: TGTGCCAGCTCAACGACAGGGGGAAGTGGCTACACCTTC. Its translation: CASSTTGGSGYTF.